The rows below give T cell receptor beta chains drawn from one sample of a study of cytomegalovirus exposure and HLA in healthy donors. Sequencing was performed with immunoSEQ multiplex PCR; in TCRdb, only in-frame clones are kept and a portion is missing. The table shows some 150,000 clones, with approximately 80% occurring only once. Material: PBMCs. The receptors here all came from a man younger than 35 in good health and CMV-seropositive. CDR3s include the opening cysteine and the closing phenylalanine or tryptophan. Each record gives: clone size, J gene, D gene, V gene, CDR3 DNA, CDR3 protein. The D gene is left open where the match is weak. Clone sizes are given selectively: once, few, many, or a class where the clone is expanded.

size: .
J: TRBJ1-1
D: .
V: TRBV7-2
DNA: TGTGCCAGCAGCTTCCCCCTACAGGAACCCACGAACACTGAAGCTTTCTTT
CDR3: CASSFPLQEPTNTEAFF

size: .
J: TRBJ1-5
D: .
V: TRBV2
DNA: TGTGCCAGCTTAGGACAGCCCTATTATAGCAATCAGCCCCAGCATTTT
CDR3: CASLGQPYYSNQPQHF

size: .
J: TRBJ2-1
D: TRBD2
V: TRBV7-2
DNA: TGTGCCAGCAGTCCGAGCGGGAGCCAATACAATGAGCAGTTCTTC
CDR3: CASSPSGSQYNEQFF

size: .
J: TRBJ2-7
D: .
V: TRBV6-5
DNA: TGTGCCAGCAGCGCGGACAAGTCCTACGAGCAGTACTTC
CDR3: CASSADKSYEQYF

size: .
J: TRBJ2-7
D: TRBD2
V: TRBV15
DNA: TGTGCCACCAGCAGAGCAGCGGGAAGCGCCTACGAGCAGTACTTC
CDR3: CATSRAAGSAYEQYF

size: .
J: TRBJ1-4
D: TRBD1
V: TRBV7-8
DNA: TGTGCCAGCAGCGCAGGGACAGGGCAGGCTGAAAAACTGTTTTTT
CDR3: CASSAGTGQAEKLFF

size: .
J: TRBJ1-5
D: .
V: TRBV18
DNA: TGTGCCAGCTCACCAGACAGGAATCAGCCCCAGCATTTT
CDR3: CASSPDRNQPQHF

size: .
J: TRBJ2-3
D: TRBD2
V: TRBV9
DNA: TGTGCCAGCAGCGCCCGAGCGGGGGCTAGCACAGATACGCAGTATTTT
CDR3: CASSARAGASTDTQYF

size: few
J: TRBJ2-7
D: .
V: TRBV4-3
DNA: TGCGCCAGCAGCCAAGATCGGTACTACGAGCAGTACTTC
CDR3: CASSQDRYYEQYF

size: .
J: TRBJ1-4
D: TRBD1
V: TRBV9
DNA: TGTGCCAGCAGCGCGACAGGGGGCCTAAATGAAAAACTGTTTTTT
CDR3: CASSATGGLNEKLFF

size: .
J: TRBJ1-4
D: .
V: TRBV27
DNA: TGTGCCAGCAGTTTGAGGTCGTCAGGGAGGAGATCTAATGAAAAACTGTTTTTT
CDR3: CASSLRSSGRRSNEKLFF

size: .
J: TRBJ1-5
D: TRBD1
V: TRBV6-5
DNA: TGTGCCAGCAGTCCTGACAGGGGAGGGCGGCCCCAGCATTTT
CDR3: CASSPDRGGRPQHF

size: .
J: TRBJ2-1
D: TRBD2
V: TRBV30
DNA: TGTGCCTTGAGACTAGCGGGAGCATACAATGAGCAGTTCTTC
CDR3: CALRLAGAYNEQFF

size: .
J: TRBJ1-4
D: .
V: TRBV6-6
DNA: TGTGCCAGCAGTTTGGAGGGTGAAAAACTGTTTTTT
CDR3: CASSLEGEKLFF